This T cell receptor beta chain comes out of a study of OX40 agonist ivuxolimab in advanced cancers. TCRdb's table, derived via immunoSEQ multiplex PCR, lists solely in-frame clones and lacks some. The sample lists around 62,000 clones, 85% occurring once. Trimming stripped 4 bases from V and 0 bases from J, with 12 bases between. CDR1 is SSHAT, CDR2 FNYEAQ, per germline (reference sequence). There are 16 residues in the CDR3. If patients had autoimmune disease history or systemic immunosuppression, they were excluded. The rearrangement joins TRBV7-7 to TRBJ2-2; weak D call: TRBD1 (6 bases). The receptor was isolated from an adult with an advanced solid tumor such as melanoma, head and neck, liver or kidney cancer. Sequences were derived from CD4+ or CD8+ T cells sorted from blood, sampled in a trial of the OX40 agonist ivuxolimab. CDR3: CASSSGWTANTGELFF. CDR3 bases: TGTGCCAGCAGCTCAGGGTGGACAGCGAACACCGGGGAGCTGTTTTTT.